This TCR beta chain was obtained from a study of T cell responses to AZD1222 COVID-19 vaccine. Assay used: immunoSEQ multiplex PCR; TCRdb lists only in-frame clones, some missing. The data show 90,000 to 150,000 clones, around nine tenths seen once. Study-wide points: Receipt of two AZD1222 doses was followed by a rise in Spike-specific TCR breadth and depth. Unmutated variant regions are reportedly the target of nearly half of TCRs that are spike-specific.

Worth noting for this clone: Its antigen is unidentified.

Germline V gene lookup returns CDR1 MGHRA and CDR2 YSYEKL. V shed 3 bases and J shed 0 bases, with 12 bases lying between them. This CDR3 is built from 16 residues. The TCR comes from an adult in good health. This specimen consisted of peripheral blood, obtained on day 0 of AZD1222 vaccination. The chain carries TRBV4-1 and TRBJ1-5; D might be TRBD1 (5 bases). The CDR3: CASSHLDSYSNQPQHF. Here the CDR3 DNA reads TGCGCCAGCAGCCACCTCGACAGCTATAGCAATCAGCCCCAGCATTTT.